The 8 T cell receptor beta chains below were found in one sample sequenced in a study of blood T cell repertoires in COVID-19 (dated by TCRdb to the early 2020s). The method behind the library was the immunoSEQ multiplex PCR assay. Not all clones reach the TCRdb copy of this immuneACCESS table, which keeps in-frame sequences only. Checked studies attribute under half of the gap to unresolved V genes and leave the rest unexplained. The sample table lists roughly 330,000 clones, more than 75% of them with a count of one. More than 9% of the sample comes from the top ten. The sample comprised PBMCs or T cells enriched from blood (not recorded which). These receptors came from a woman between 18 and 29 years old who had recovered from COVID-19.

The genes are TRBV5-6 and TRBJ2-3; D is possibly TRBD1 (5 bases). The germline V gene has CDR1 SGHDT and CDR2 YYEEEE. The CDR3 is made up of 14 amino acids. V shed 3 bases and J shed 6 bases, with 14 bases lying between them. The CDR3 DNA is TGTGCCAGCAGCTGGTCCCATGGGGCGGATACGCAGTATTTT. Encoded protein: CASSWSHGADTQYF.

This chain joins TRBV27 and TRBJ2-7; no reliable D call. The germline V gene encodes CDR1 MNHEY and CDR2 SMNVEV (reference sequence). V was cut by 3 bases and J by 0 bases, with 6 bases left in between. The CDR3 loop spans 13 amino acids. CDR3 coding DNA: TGTGCCAGCAGTTTCCCGAGCTCCTACGAGCAGTACTTC. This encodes CASSFPSSYEQYF.

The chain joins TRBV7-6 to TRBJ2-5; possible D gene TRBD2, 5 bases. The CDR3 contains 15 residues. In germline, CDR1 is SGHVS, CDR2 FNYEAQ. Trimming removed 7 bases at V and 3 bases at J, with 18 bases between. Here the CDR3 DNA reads TGTGCCAGCACCTCTGGAAGGGCTAGCAAAGAGACCCAGTACTTC. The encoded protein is CASTSGRASKETQYF.

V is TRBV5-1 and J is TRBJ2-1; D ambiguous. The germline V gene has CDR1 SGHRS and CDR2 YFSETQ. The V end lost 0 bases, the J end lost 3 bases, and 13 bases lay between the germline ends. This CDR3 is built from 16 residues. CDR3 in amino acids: CASSLDPSTYYNEQFF. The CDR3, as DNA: TGCGCCAGCAGCTTGGATCCAAGCACTTACTACAATGAGCAGTTCTTC.

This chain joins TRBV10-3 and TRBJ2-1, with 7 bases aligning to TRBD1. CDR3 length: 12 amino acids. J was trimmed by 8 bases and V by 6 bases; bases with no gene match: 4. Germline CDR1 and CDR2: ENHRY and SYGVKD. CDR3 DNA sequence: TGTGCCATCAGCCCGACAGGGTATGAGCAGTTCTTC. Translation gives CAISPTGYEQFF.

The CDR3 DNA follows: TGTGCCAGCAGCTTACGACCCCAACCATCTGGGACAGGGGTTCCCGACGAGCAGTACTTC. The encoded protein is CASSLRPQPSGTGVPDEQYF. V and J are TRBV7-6 and TRBJ2-7; 10 bases are a match to TRBD1. Per germline, CDR1 SGHVS and CDR2 FNYEAQ. The V segment lost 2 bases and the J segment 5 bases; nucleotides outside the gene matches: 21. The CDR3 runs to 20 residues. Based on the CDR3 plus reference TRBV7-6 and TRBJ2-7, the full variable domain is GAGVSQSPRYKVTKRGQDVALRCDPISGHVSLYWYRQALGQGPEFLTYFNYEAQQDKSGLPNDRFSAERPEGSISTLTIQRTEQRDSAMYRCASSLRPQPSGTGVPDEQYFGPGTRLTVT.

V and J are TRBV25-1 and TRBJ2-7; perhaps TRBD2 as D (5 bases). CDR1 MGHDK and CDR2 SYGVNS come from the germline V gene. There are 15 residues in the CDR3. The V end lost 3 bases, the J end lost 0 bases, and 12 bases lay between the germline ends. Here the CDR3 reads CASSEGGGFSYEQYF. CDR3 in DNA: TGTGCCAGCAGTGAGGGTGGCGGGTTCTCCTACGAGCAGTACTTC.

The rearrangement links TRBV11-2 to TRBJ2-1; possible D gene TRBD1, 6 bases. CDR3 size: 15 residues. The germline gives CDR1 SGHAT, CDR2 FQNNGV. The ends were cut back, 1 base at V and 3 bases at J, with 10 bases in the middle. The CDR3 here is CASSLAWDNYNEQFF. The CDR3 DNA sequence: TGTGCCAGCAGCTTAGCGTGGGACAACTACAATGAGCAGTTCTTC. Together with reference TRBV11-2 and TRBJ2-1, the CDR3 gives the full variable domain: EAGVAQSPRYKIIEKRQSVAFWCNPISGHATLYWYQQILGQGPKLLIQFQNNGVVDDSQLPKDRFSAERLKGVDSTLKIQPAKLEDSAVYLCASSLAWDNYNEQFFGPGTRLTVL.